This T cell receptor (beta chain) was retrieved from a study of blood T cell repertoires in COVID-19. In the study overall: COVID-19 samples, acute and convalescent, were from the United States, Italy and Spain. From T cells, B-cell-depleted T cells, or PBMCs came the material, which was cDNA or gDNA.

Germline-derived CDR1 and CDR2 are SGHDT and YYEEEE. Trimming removed 3 bases from V and 3 bases from J; junction bases left unmatched: 15. The CDR3 extends over 19 amino acids. In the original processing: Reference gene primers were amplified, and this amplification served to estimate nucleated cell counts. Assay used: immunoSEQ multiplex PCR; TCRdb lists only in-frame clones, some missing. The DNA was the basis for D and trimming; V, J and clone size are from that table. The sample consists of around 100,000 clones, approximately 80% of them appearing once. This clonotype originated in a human donor in a cohort sampled during active COVID-19. The rearrangement uses TRBV5-6 and TRBJ1-5; 10 bases are a match to TRBD1. The specimen sequenced was peripheral blood. The CDR3 DNA reads TGTGCCAGCAGCTGGTGGTCCGGGACAGGGGTTCGGAACAATCAGCCCCAGCATTTT. Its protein product is CASSWWSGTGVRNNQPQHF.